This paragraph reports one TCR beta chain. Its cognate antigen has yet to be identified. The record has no base qualities; no much larger clone is one base away. Sequences SGHRS (CDR1) and YFSETQ (CDR2) are obtained from the germline V gene. At the junction V is shortened by 4 bases and J by 8 bases, with 21 bases in between. Measured from the cysteine to the phenylalanine, the CDR3 is 15 residues long. CDR3 DNA is the only sequence kept; it has 45 bases, read in frame from the first base. These data come from a study of early T cells in non-severe SARS-CoV-2 infection (dated by TCRdb to about 2021). Concerning the study at large: Because TCR sequencing relied on bulk RNA taken from unsorted whole blood, pairing of alpha and beta chains was not possible.

The full study reports these points: VDJdb matching was skewed toward anti-spike CD8 responses and likely underestimated virus-specific expansions, missing private and CD4 specificities.

Set within a cohort of healthcare workers in London, UK, this nested case-control study involved weekly PCR testing of nasopharyngeal swabs along with blood sampling. Between 23 and 31 March 2020, the week of the UK lockdown, healthcare workers were enrolled and then followed up weekly for as long as 16 weeks. The library was generated by 5' RACE. TCRdb lists the instrument as NextSeq 500. The TCR library protocol attached unique molecular identifiers to individual cDNA molecules to correct for sequencing error and PCR bias. Both TCR alpha and beta chains were sequenced, and tight co-correlation was observed between alpha and beta sequence abundances in each sample. The authors' analysis ran thus. V gene, J gene and CDR3 annotation of TCR sequences was performed with Decombinator V4. Expanded TCRs were defined as changing significantly between any two time points under a Poisson model with p below 0.0001. TCR abundances were normalised to the total number of TCRs sequenced per sample and were expressed as counts per million. TRAV1-2 paired with TRAJ12, TRAJ20 or TRAJ33 defined MAIT TCRs, while TRAV10 paired with TRAJ18 defined iNKT TCRs. VDJdb, accessed on 1 November 2021, was searched for TCRs annotated for CMV, EBV and SARS-CoV-2, and TCRs annotated for more than one antigen were excluded. TCRdb took the public reads, trimmed them with fastp at Q25, ran MiXCR for clone calling and kept in-frame beta chains. Identical CDR3 proteins give one entry, which carries the most common genes and DNA. These V and J calls rely on TCRdb rather than the paper's analysis. Across this sample there are about 83,000 distinct CDR3 sequences, with roughly 12% seen only once. The ten largest clones take up approximately 7% of the sample.

The receptor was derived from an adult who was a healthcare worker with PCR-confirmed SARS-CoV-2 infection or an uninfected control (not recorded which). The chain is made from TRBV5-1 and TRBJ1-2, and possibly TRBD1, on 6 matching bases. The sample taken for sequencing was whole blood. The base sequence is TGCGCCAGCAGCCCTACCGCGGACAGCCTTATGGGCTACACCTTC. The resulting protein is CASSPTADSLMGYTF.